This record concerns one T cell receptor beta chain sequence. What it binds is not known. Germline CDR1 MGHRA, CDR2 YSYEKL. The V and J ends lost 7 bases and 0 bases respectively, with 15 bases between them. This CDR3 has 15 residues. TCRdb's table, derived via immunoSEQ multiplex PCR, lists solely in-frame clones and lacks some. The top ten clones hold approximately 5.5% of a sample with about 100,000 clones, 90% to 95% of them seen once. This entry is derived from a study of graft-versus-host responses after intestinal transplantation. Findings and caveats of the study: Some GvH clones appeared in ileal mucosa or blood before recipient bone marrow. Some patients had graft-donor T cell macrochimerism. In their allografts, the ratios of graft-versus-host to host-versus-graft T cell clones were high.

The sequence derives from a human donor who received an intestinal transplant. This sequence joins TRBV4-1 and TRBJ1-1, with D unresolved. The sequencing used unstimulated CD8+ T cells sorted from spleen or lymph node cells, collected before intestinal transplant. The CDR3 spells CASKGRPELNTEAFF. The DNA for the CDR3 is TGCGCCAGCAAAGGGAGGCCGGAATTGAACACTGAAGCTTTCTTT.